One sample yielded the 29 T cell receptor beta chains listed below, sequenced in a study of blood T cell repertoires in COVID-19. Sequencing used immunoSEQ multiplex PCR; TCRdb keeps in-frame clones, though not all of them. The sample carries more than 200,000 clones, approximately 86% recorded once. What was sequenced was PBMCs or T cells enriched from blood (not recorded which). All receptors derive from a woman in her 50s who had recovered from COVID-19.

The V gene is TRBV5-6, the J gene TRBJ2-3, with 9 bases matching TRBD2. This CDR3 is built from 16 residues. Germline V CDR1 and CDR2: SGHDT, YYEEEE. Trimming removed 7 bases from V and 3 bases from J; junction bases left unmatched: 12. This chain's CDR3 is CASVPGGSGRTDTQYF. CDR3 coding DNA: TGTGCCAGCGTCCCCGGGGGTAGCGGGAGAACAGATACGCAGTATTTT. The full variable domain, with the rest looked up from reference TRBV5-6 and TRBJ2-3, is DAGVTQSPTHLIKTRGQQVTLRCSPKSGHDTVSWYQQALGQGPQFIFQYYEEEERQRGNFPDRFSGHQFPNYSSELNVNALLLGDSALYLCASVPGGSGRTDTQYFGPGTRLTVL.

This chain connects TRBV9 to TRBJ2-7; 10 nucleotides align to TRBD2. This CDR3 is 16 amino acids long. The germline V gene has CDR1 SGDLS and CDR2 YYNGEE. Trimming cost V 0 bases and J 3 bases; bases outside gene matches: 6. In nucleotides, the CDR3 is TGTGCCAGCAGCGTAGGAGAAGCGGGAGGGTTCTACGAGCAGTACTTC. It translates to CASSVGEAGGFYEQYF.

The V call is TRBV27, the J call TRBJ2-7; TRBD2 is a possible D gene (6 bases). The CDR3 spans 14 residues. V was pared by 2 bases and J by 5 bases, with 13 bases between. Germline V gene lookup returns CDR1 MNHEY and CDR2 SMNVEV (reference sequence). CDR3 protein: CASSLGDSRNEQYF. CDR3 in DNA: TGTGCCAGCAGTTTAGGGGACTCAAGAAACGAGCAGTACTTC.

The chain couples TRBV5-5 to TRBJ2-5; TRBD2 aligns across 9 bases. CDR3 length equals 15 residues. Germline loops: CDR1 SGHKS, CDR2 YYEKEE (reference sequence). J gave up 5 bases and V 5 bases, and 10 bases lay outside the gene matches. DNA for the CDR3: TGTGCCAGCAGTGGAGGTAGCGGGAGTACGGAGACCCAGTACTTC. Protein product: CASSGGSGSTETQYF.

The chain couples TRBV7-2 to TRBJ1-2; D remains ambiguous. This CDR3 has 12 amino acids. From germline, CDR1 is SGHTA and CDR2 FQGNSA. V was pared by 2 bases and J by 8 bases, with 9 bases between. CDR3 loop: CASSLLGEGYTF. The CDR3 coding sequence is TGTGCCAGCAGCTTACTCGGGGAAGGCTACACCTTC.

This clone was detected only once. J is TRBJ2-7 and V is TRBV10-3; possible D gene TRBD2, 5 bases. Trimming removed 11 bases at V and 3 bases at J, with 23 bases between. The CDR3 totals 15 residues. Germline V lookup: CDR1 ENHRY, CDR2 SYGVKD. The CDR3 nucleotides read TGTGCCGCGAACTCCCCGCTAGCAAACCTCTACGAGCAGTACTTC. Residues: CAANSPLANLYEQYF.

CDR3 amino acids: CSVRSGLVISEQYF. In nucleotides, the CDR3 is TGCAGCGTCAGATCAGGCTTGGTTATTAGCGAGCAGTACTTC. The chain recombines TRBV29-1 with TRBJ2-7, with unresolved D. The ends were cut back, 6 bases at V and 6 bases at J, with 21 bases in the middle. The CDR3 has 14 amino acids. CDR1 and CDR2 from the germline V gene are SQVTM and ANQGSEA.

V usage is TRBV2 and J usage is TRBJ1-4; 11 bases map to TRBD1. The CDR3 contains 15 residues. With 6 bases clipped from V and 7 bases from J, the junction kept 7 bases outside the gene matches. CDR1 and CDR2 from the germline V gene are SNHLY and FYNNEI. The DNA for the CDR3 is TGTGCCAGCAGATCCGAGGACAGGGGGCGTGAAAAACTGTTTTTT. Its translation: CASRSEDRGREKLFF.

The rearrangement uses TRBV6-2 or TRBV6-3 and TRBJ1-1, with 12 nucleotides matching TRBD1. V lost 4 bases to trimming and J lost 0 bases; unmatched junction nucleotides: 3. CDR1 is MNHEY and CDR2 is SVGEGT in the germline V gene. The CDR3 length is 16 residues. CDR3 amino acids: CASSLGQGAMNTEAFF. The CDR3 DNA sequence: TGTGCCAGCAGTTTGGGACAGGGGGCTATGAACACTGAAGCTTTCTTT.

This clone has only a few counts. The V call is TRBV10-3, the J call TRBJ2-7, with 9 bases fitting TRBD2. CDR1 and CDR2 from the germline V gene are ENHRY and SYGVKD. V was pared by 6 bases and J by 0 bases, with 6 bases of the junction left unmatched. The CDR3 consists of 15 residues. This CDR3 is CAIRVSSGSSYEQYF. The CDR3 coding sequence is TGTGCCATCAGGGTTAGTAGCGGGAGCTCCTACGAGCAGTACTTC.

With regard to this clone: Other DNA sequences in the same sample also yield this CDR3. The CDR3 DNA follows: TGCGCCAGCAGCTTGGGGGGGACAGACTATGGCTACACCTTC. It specifies CASSLGGTDYGYTF. The chain has TRBV5-1 and TRBJ1-2; the match to TRBD1 covers 7 bases. The germline gives CDR1 SGHRS, CDR2 YFSETQ. V was pared by 0 bases and J by 3 bases, with 2 bases of the junction left unmatched. CDR3 length equals 14 residues.

The chain links TRBV2 to TRBJ2-1, with a possible D match to TRBD2 (5 bases). Trimming took off 6 bases at V and 0 bases at J, with 12 bases between the two ends. CDR3 length: 15 residues. CDR1 is SNHLY, CDR2 FYNNEI, per germline. This chain's CDR3 is CASRTRISSYNEQFF. The DNA of the CDR3 is TGTGCCAGCAGAACTAGGATCAGCTCCTACAATGAGCAGTTCTTC.

CDR3 loop: CATSVLSGNTEAFF. The CDR3 bases are TGTGCCACCAGCGTTCTTTCAGGGAACACTGAAGCTTTCTTT. The V gene is TRBV15, the J gene TRBJ1-1, with D unclear. The CDR3 is 14 amino acids. Germline V lookup: CDR1 LNHNV, CDR2 YYDKDF (reference sequence). V lost 5 bases and J lost 1, with 11 bases in between.

CDR3 sequence (DNA): TGTGCCAGCAGTCCCCTTGGACAGGGAACGGCTGGCTACACCTTC. This translates into CASSPLGQGTAGYTF. V and J are TRBV6-5 and TRBJ1-2, with 8 bases aligning to TRBD1. Trimming removed 5 bases from V and 7 bases from J; junction bases left unmatched: 12. The CDR3 length is 15 residues. Germline loops: CDR1 MNHEY, CDR2 SVGAGI.

Only one count was recorded for this clone. This chain's CDR3 is CASRPNPADTQYF. The CDR3 DNA is TGTGCCAGTAGACCGAACCCGGCAGATACGCAGTATTTT. The gene calls are TRBV19 and TRBJ2-3; D gene ambiguous. Trimming shortened V by 6 bases and J by 4 bases, and 11 bases separated the two germline ends. The CDR3 sequence is 13 residues long. Per the germline V gene, CDR1 is LNHDA and CDR2 is SQIVND (reference sequence). The variable domain in full, completed from reference TRBV19 and TRBJ2-3, reads DGGITQSPKYLFRKEGQNVTLSCEQNLNHDAMYWYRQDPGQGLRLIYYSQIVNDFQKGDIAEGYSVSREKKESFPLTVTSAQKNPTAFYLCASRPNPADTQYFGPGTRLTVL.

This chain uses TRBV27 with TRBJ1-1, with a possible D match to TRBD1 (6 bases). This CDR3 has 13 residues. The V and J ends lost 5 bases and 7 bases respectively, with 14 bases between them. Germline V lookup: CDR1 MNHEY, CDR2 SMNVEV (reference sequence). In nucleotides, the CDR3 is TGTGCCAGCAGTATAACAGGGAACCTTGAAGCTTTCTTT. It specifies CASSITGNLEAFF.

The chain has TRBV10-3 and TRBJ1-1; D gene ambiguous. Germline lookup yields CDR1 ENHRY and CDR2 SYGVKD. V dropped 0 bases and J dropped 5 bases, with 10 bases sitting between them. CDR3 length: 14 residues. The CDR3 DNA follows: TGTGCCATCAGTGAGTCGGAACGAGGTACTGAAGCTTTCTTT. This codes for CAISESERGTEAFF.

The chain is built from TRBV30 and TRBJ1-1; D may be TRBD1 (5 bases). V lost 2 bases and J 7 bases, leaving 5 bases between the germline ends. CDR1 and CDR2 (germline): GTSNPN, SVGIG (reference sequence). CDR3 size: 10 residues. For the CDR3, the DNA is TGTGCCTGGAGTAGGGGTGAAGCTTTCTTT. Translation gives CAWSRGEAFF.

The V gene is TRBV2, the J gene TRBJ2-7; D might be TRBD2 (6 bases). With 2 bases removed from V and 3 bases from J, the gap between germline ends came to 14 bases. CDR1 SNHLY and CDR2 FYNNEI come from the germline V gene. The CDR3 extends over 15 amino acids. The chain's CDR3 is CASSELGLIRYEQYF. The CDR3 coding sequence is TGTGCCAGCAGTGAATTGGGACTTATCCGCTACGAGCAGTACTTC.

The chain has TRBV5-8 and TRBJ2-3; 10 positions match TRBD2. The V gene's germline CDR1 is SGHTS and CDR2 YDEGEE. The CDR3 is 15 residues long. With 4 bases clipped from V and 3 bases from J, the junction kept 5 bases outside the gene matches. CDR3 loop: CASSPTSGKTDTQYF. The CDR3 coding sequence is TGTGCCAGCAGCCCAACTAGCGGGAAGACAGATACGCAGTATTTT.

In this sample, this clone turned up once. The genes are TRBV7-8 and TRBJ2-1; TRBD2 matches 10 bases. With V trimmed by 2 bases and J by 5 bases, 3 bases remained unmatched. CDR3 length: 15 residues. Germline V gives CDR1 SGHVS, CDR2 FQNEAQ. Written as DNA, the CDR3 is TGTGCCAGCAGCTTAAGGACTAGCGGTAACAATGAGCAGTTCTTC. Translating gives CASSLRTSGNNEQFF.

This rearrangement joins TRBV6-1 to TRBJ2-1; 9 nucleotides align to TRBD2. The germline V gene has CDR1 MNHNS and CDR2 SASEGT. V lost 3 bases and J lost 2; bases outside the gene matches: 2. This CDR3 has 15 amino acids. The CDR3 sequence is CASSDLAGAYNEQFF. Here the CDR3 DNA reads TGTGCCAGCAGTGATTTAGCGGGAGCCTACAATGAGCAGTTCTTC.

The chain combines TRBV7-8 with TRBJ1-1; 7 nucleotides agree with TRBD1. The junction had 12 bases not matched to a gene; V was cut back by 5 bases and J by 3 bases. The germline V gene has CDR1 SGHVS and CDR2 FQNEAQ. CDR3 size: 16 residues. As DNA, the CDR3 is TGTGCCAGCAGCCCACGATCCGGGACAGCAGACACTGAAGCTTTCTTT. Protein sequence: CASSPRSGTADTEAFF.

This sequence joins TRBV30 and TRBJ1-5; D possibly corresponds to TRBD1 (5 bases). The length of the CDR3 is 14 residues. Germline V gene lookup returns CDR1 GTSNPN and CDR2 SVGIG (reference sequence). The V gene lost 0 bases and the J gene lost 6 bases, with 12 bases spanning the gap. CDR3 in DNA: TGTGCCTGGAGTGTGGGCGGGGGAGTTCAGCCCCAGCATTTT. Translated: CAWSVGGGVQPQHF.

This rearrangement joins TRBV28 to TRBJ2-7; 10 bases map to TRBD2. From germline, CDR1 is MDHEN and CDR2 SYDVKM. CDR3 length: 15 residues. V gave up 6 bases and J gave up 2 bases; unmatched junction bases: 7. The CDR3 reads CASRSAGTSAYEQYF. Written as DNA, the CDR3 is TGTGCCAGCAGATCCGCCGGGACTAGCGCCTACGAGCAGTACTTC.

This sequence joins TRBV27 and TRBJ1-2; the match to TRBD1 covers 8 bases. The CDR3 is 14 residues long. CDR1 is MNHEY and CDR2 is SMNVEV in the germline V gene (reference sequence). After removal of 6 bases from V and 6 bases from J, the junction contained 9 bases not matched to a gene. CDR3 sequence (DNA): TGTGCCAGCAGCCCAGGGGGCCCGAGGGATGGCTACACCTTC. Residues: CASSPGGPRDGYTF.

This chain connects TRBV28 to TRBJ1-1; no reliable D call. With 4 bases removed from V and 6 bases from J, the gap between germline ends came to 6 bases. The length of the CDR3 is 11 residues. CDR1 is MDHEN and CDR2 is SYDVKM in the germline V gene. In DNA form, the CDR3 reads TGTGCCAGCAGTTCGTATCCTGAAGCTTTCTTT. This sequence encodes CASSSYPEAFF.

The chain uses TRBV19 and TRBJ1-3; tentative D call: TRBD1 (5 bases). Trimming cost V 8 bases and J 3 bases, with 23 bases left between them. Germline V gene lookup returns CDR1 LNHDA and CDR2 SQIVND (reference sequence). CDR3 length: 17 amino acids. Here the CDR3 reads CASSRDSGFLFGNTIYF. In nucleotides, the CDR3 is TGTGCCAGTTCCCGGGACTCCGGATTTCTTTTTGGAAACACCATATATTTT.

The gene calls are TRBV19 and TRBJ1-1; D not certain. CDR1 and CDR2 (germline): LNHDA, SQIVND (reference sequence). Deletions cut 7 bases from V and 4 bases from J, with 19 bases between. The length of the CDR3 is 15 residues. The CDR3: CASNDAGSLGTEAFF. CDR3 in DNA: TGTGCCAGTAACGACGCGGGGTCCTTGGGCACTGAAGCTTTCTTT.